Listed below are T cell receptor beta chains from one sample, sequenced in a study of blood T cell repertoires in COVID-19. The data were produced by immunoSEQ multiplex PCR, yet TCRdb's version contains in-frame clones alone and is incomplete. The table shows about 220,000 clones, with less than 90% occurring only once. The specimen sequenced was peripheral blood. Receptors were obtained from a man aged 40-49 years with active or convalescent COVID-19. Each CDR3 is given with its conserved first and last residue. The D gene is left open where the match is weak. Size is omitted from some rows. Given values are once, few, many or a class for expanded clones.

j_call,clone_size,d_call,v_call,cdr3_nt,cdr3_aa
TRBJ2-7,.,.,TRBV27,TGTGCCAGCAGTTCCCACAGGGGAGGAGGCGAGCAGTACTTC,CASSSHRGGGEQYF
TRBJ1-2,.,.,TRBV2,TGTGCCAGCAGTGAAGTGATAGTGACGGGTGGCTACACCTTC,CASSEVIVTGGYTF
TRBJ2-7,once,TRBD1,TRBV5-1,TGCGCCAGCAGCTTGGAAACAGGGGGGACCTACGAGCAGTACTTC,CASSLETGGTYEQYF
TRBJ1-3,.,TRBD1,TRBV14,TGTGCCAGCAGTAACAGACAGGGGTTATCTGGAAACACCATATATTTT,CASSNRQGLSGNTIYF
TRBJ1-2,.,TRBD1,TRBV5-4,TGTGCCAGCACCAATCCGGGACAGGGGAATGGCTACACCTTC,CASTNPGQGNGYTF
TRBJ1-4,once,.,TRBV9,TGTGCCAGCAGCCTCAGGGGAGAGGGAAATGAAAAACTGTTTTTT,CASSLRGEGNEKLFF
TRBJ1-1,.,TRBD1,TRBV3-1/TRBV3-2,TGTGCCAGCAGCCTCGCAAGACAGGGGAACACTGAAGCTTTCTTT,CASSLARQGNTEAFF
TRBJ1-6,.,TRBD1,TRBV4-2,TGTGCCAGCAGCCAAGGCTCTTCCGGGACAGGGTCACCCCTCCACTTT,CASSQGSSGTGSPLHF
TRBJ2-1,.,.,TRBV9,TGTGCCAGCAGCGTAGGGGCAGGGTACAATGAGCAGTTCTTC,CASSVGAGYNEQFF
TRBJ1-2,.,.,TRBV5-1,TGCGCCAGCAGCTTGACGACTGCTAACTATGGCTACACCTTC,CASSLTTANYGYTF
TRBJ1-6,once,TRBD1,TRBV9,TGTGCCAGCAGCGACGGGACAGATAATTCACCCCTCCACTTT,CASSDGTDNSPLHF
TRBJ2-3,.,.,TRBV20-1,TGCAGTGCTAGTCTCTCCGCCAGGGGAAATACGCAGTATTTT,CSASLSARGNTQYF
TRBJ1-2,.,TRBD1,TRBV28,TGTGCCAGCCAGACAGGGGCTCGTGGCTACACCTTC,CASQTGARGYTF
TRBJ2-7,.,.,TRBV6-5,TGTGCCAGCAGTTCCCGGGACACAAGGGGTTGGGAGCAGTACTTC,CASSSRDTRGWEQYF
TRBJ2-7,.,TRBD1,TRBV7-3,TGTGCCAGCAGCCCGGGACAGGGGGACGAGCAGTACTTC,CASSPGQGDEQYF
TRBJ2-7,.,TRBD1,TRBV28,TGTGCCAGCAGTTTAGGGTATGGGACAGGGGTCGAGCAGTACTTC,CASSLGYGTGVEQYF
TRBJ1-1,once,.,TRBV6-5,TGTGCCAGCACCTCCCAACGGGAGAACACTGAAGCTTTCTTT,CASTSQRENTEAFF
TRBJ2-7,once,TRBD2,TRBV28,TGTGCCAGCAGTTCCCCTAGCGGGAGCGATTCTTACGAGCAGTACTTC,CASSSPSGSDSYEQYF
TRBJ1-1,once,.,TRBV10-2,TGCGCCAGCAGTGAGTTTAAGACTGCGATGAACACTGAAGCTTTCTTT,CASSEFKTAMNTEAFF
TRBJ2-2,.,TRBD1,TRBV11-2,TGTGCCAGCAGCTTAGGCCGACAGGGGGCGAACACCGGGGAGCTGTTTTTT,CASSLGRQGANTGELFF
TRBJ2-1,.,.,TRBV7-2,TGTGCCAGCAGCTCCTACCTCCGGGGGGCCGAGCAGTTCTTC,CASSSYLRGAEQFF
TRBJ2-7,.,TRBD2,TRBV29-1,TGCAGCGTTGAAGATCGCCAGGGAGGGAGCGGGGGGACCCACTACGAGCAGTACTTC,CSVEDRQGGSGGTHYEQYF
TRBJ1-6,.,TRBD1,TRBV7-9,TGTGCCAGCAGCTTAGGGGGCGCGGACAGGCACTTT,CASSLGGADRHF
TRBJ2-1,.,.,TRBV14,TGTGCCAGCAGCCAAGAGCCAGCTAGTTACAATGAGCAGTTCTTC,CASSQEPASYNEQFF
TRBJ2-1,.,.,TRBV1,TGCACGGGAGTAATGAGCCTCAATGAGCAGTTCTTC,CTGVMSLNEQFF
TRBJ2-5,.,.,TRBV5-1,TGCGCCAGCAGGTTTCCCATGTCGAGTAGCGAAAACCAAGAGACCCAGTACTTC,CASRFPMSSSENQETQYF
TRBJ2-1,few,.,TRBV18,TGTGCCAGCTCACCTGAGATCGGCGGGGTGAACAATGAGCAGTTCTTC,CASSPEIGGVNNEQFF
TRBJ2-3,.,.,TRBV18,TGTGCCAGCTCACCAATGTGGCAGGATACGCAGTATTTT,CASSPMWQDTQYF
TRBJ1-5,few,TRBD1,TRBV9,TGTGCCAGCAGCGTAGGGGGACAGGGCGGTCAGCCCCAGCATTTT,CASSVGGQGGQPQHF
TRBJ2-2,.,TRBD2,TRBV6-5,TGTGCCAGCCGTACGGGGGGGGCTGGCGGGGAGCTGTTTTTT,CASRTGGAGGELFF
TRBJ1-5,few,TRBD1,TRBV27,TGTGCCAGCAGTCTACAGGGGAGCAATCAGCCCCAGCATTTT,CASSLQGSNQPQHF
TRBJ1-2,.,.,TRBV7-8,TGTGCCAGCAGCTCCCTTAACAGGGCCAACTATGGCTACACCTTC,CASSSLNRANYGYTF
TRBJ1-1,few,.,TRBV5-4,TGTGCCAGCAGCTTGGGGCAGGGGCTGAACACTGAAGCTTTCTTT,CASSLGQGLNTEAFF
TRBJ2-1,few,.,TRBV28,TGTGCCAGCAGTATACTACTGGGGCCCTGGTATGAGCAGTTCTTC,CASSILLGPWYEQFF
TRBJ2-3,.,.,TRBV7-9,TGTGCCAGCAGCCCCCGTGGCAGCACAGATACGCAGTATTTT,CASSPRGSTDTQYF
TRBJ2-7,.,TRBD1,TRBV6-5,TGTGCCAGCAGTATACGACAGGGGTCCTACGAGCAGTACTTC,CASSIRQGSYEQYF
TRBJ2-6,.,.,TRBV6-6,TGTGCCAGTCGACAGGTCTCTGGGGCCAACGTCCTGACTTTC,CASRQVSGANVLTF
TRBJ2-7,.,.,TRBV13,TGTGCCAGCAGCTTCGACCAGACTTACGAGCAGTACTTC,CASSFDQTYEQYF